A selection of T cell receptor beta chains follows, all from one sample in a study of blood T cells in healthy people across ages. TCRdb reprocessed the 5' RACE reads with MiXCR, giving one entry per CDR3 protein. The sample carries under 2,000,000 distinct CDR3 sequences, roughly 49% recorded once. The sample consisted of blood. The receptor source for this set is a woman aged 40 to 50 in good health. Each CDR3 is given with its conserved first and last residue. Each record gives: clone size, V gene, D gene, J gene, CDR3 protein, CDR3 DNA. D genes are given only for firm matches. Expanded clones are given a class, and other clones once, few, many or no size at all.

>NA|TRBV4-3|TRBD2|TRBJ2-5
CASSQVWRGGKETQYF
TGCGCCAGCAGCCAAGTTTGGCGGGGGGGAAAAGAGACCCAGTACTTC
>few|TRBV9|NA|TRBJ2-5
CASGGAKTQYF
TGTGCCAGCGGGGGGGCAAAGACCCAGTACTTC
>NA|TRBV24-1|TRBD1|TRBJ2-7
CATSETRQGAYEQYF
TGTGCCACCAGTGAAACGCGACAGGGAGCGTACGAGCAGTACTTC
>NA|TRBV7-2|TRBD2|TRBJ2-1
CASSSGTINEQFF
TGTGCCAGCAGCTCAGGGACTATCAATGAGCAGTTCTTC
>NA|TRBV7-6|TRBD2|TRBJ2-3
CTSSRLAGSTDTQYF
TGTACCAGCAGCCGCCTAGCGGGGTCCACAGATACGCAGTATTTT
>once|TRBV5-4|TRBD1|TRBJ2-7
CASSSIDTGAYEQYF
TGTGCCAGCAGCTCGATCGACACAGGGGCCTACGAGCAGTACTTC
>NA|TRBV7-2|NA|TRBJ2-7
CASSLRPSHEQYF
TGTGCCAGCAGCTTACGACCGAGTCACGAGCAGTACTTC
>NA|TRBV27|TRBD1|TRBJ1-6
CASSFGTDGSPLHF
TGTGCCAGCAGTTTTGGGACAGACGGCTCACCCCTCCACTTT
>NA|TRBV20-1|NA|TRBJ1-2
CSALPPGHLSPYGYTF
TGCAGTGCTTTACCTCCGGGACACCTCTCTCCATATGGCTACACCTTC
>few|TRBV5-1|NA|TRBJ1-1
CASSPAWDTEAFF
TGCGCCAGCAGCCCGGCGTGGGACACTGAAGCTTTCTTT
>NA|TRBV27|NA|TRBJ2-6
CASSFDNRVSGANVLTF
TGTGCCAGCAGTTTCGACAACAGGGTTTCTGGGGCCAACGTCCTGACTTTC
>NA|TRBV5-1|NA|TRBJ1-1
CASSFRTGTAGTEAFF
TGCGCCAGCAGCTTCCGCACTGGAACTGCGGGCACTGAAGCTTTCTTT
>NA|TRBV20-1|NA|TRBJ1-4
CSAPTRDTGEKLFF
TGCAGTGCCCCAACTAGGGACACGGGGGAAAAACTGTTTTTT
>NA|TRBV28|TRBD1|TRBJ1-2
CASITRPGQGFHGYTF
TGTGCCAGCATTACGAGACCGGGACAGGGTTTCCATGGCTACACCTTC
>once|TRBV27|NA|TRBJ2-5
CASSGGPSKEETQYF
TGTGCCAGCAGTGGGGGACCCTCCAAGGAAGAGACCCAGTACTTC
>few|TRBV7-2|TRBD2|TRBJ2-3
CASSLGLAGGQVDTQYF
TGTGCCAGCAGCTTAGGGTTAGCGGGGGGGCAGGTAGATACGCAGTATTTT
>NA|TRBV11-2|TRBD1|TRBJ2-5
CASSLYNGQGYEETQYF
TGTGCCAGCAGCTTGTACAACGGACAGGGGTACGAGGAGACCCAGTACTTC
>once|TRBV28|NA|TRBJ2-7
CASSFLRNYEQYF
TGTGCCAGCAGTTTTCTAAGAAACTACGAGCAGTACTTC
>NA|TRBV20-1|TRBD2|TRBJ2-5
CSAIAGLAAETQYF
TGCAGTGCTATTGCGGGACTAGCAGCAGAGACCCAGTACTTC
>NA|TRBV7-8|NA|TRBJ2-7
CASSLGARSSYEQYF
TGTGCCAGCAGCTTAGGGGCAAGGAGCTCCTACGAGCAGTACTTC
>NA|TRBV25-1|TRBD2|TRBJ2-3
CASRTSGPDTQYF
TGTGCCAGCAGGACTAGCGGACCAGATACGCAGTATTTT
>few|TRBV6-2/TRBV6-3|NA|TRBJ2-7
CASSGGTGYEQYF
TGTGCCAGCAGTGGAGGGACGGGCTACGAGCAGTACTTC
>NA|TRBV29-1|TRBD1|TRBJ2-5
CSADPGQGRTQYF
TGCAGCGCCGATCCGGGACAGGGTAGAACCCAGTACTTC
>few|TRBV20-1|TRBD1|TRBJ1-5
CSARVDRAPNQPQHF
TGCAGTGCTAGGGTTGACAGGGCCCCCAATCAGCCCCAGCATTTT
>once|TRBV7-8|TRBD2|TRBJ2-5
CASSELAGGPATQYF
TGTGCCAGCAGCGAACTAGCGGGGGGCCCTGCGACCCAGTACTTC
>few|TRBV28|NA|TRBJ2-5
CASSFGRGLLQETQYF
TGTGCCAGCAGTTTTGGTCGGGGACTCCTCCAAGAGACCCAGTACTTC
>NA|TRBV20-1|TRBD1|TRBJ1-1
CSAIPGQVGGEAFF
TGCAGTGCTATACCGGGACAGGTAGGCGGTGAAGCTTTCTTT
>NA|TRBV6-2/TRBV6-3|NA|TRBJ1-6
CASSRQVSAPLHF
TGTGCCAGCAGTCGACAGGTCTCGGCACCCCTCCACTTT
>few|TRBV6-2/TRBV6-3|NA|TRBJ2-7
CASSPEAGPYEQYF
TGTGCCAGCAGCCCAGAGGCAGGGCCCTACGAGCAGTACTTC
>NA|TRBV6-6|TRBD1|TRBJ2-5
CASRYSGGQETQYF
TGTGCCAGCAGGTACTCAGGGGGCCAAGAGACCCAGTACTTC
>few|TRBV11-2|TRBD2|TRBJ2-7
CASSTAGGGIYEQYF
TGTGCCAGCAGCACAGCGGGGGGAGGGATCTACGAGCAGTACTTC
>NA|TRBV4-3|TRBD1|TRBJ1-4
CASSRWGTGAEKLFF
TGCGCCAGCAGTCGATGGGGGACAGGGGCTGAAAAACTGTTTTTT
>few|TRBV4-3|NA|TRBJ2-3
CASSQEAGWGTDTQYF
TGCGCCAGCAGCCAAGAGGCAGGGTGGGGCACAGATACGCAGTATTTT
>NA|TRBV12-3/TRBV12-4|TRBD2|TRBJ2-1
CASRGTGGGPRSYNEQFF
TGTGCCAGCAGAGGGACCGGGGGGGGCCCTAGGTCCTACAATGAGCAGTTCTTC
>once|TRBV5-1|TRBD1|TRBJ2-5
CASSLDRLEETQYF
TGCGCCAGCAGCCTGGACAGGCTTGAAGAGACCCAGTACTTC
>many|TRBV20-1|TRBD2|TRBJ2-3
CSSLAGSTDTQYF
TGCAGTTCACTAGCGGGGTCCACAGATACGCAGTATTTT
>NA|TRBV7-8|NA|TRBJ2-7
CASSQGPGTIQGEQYF
TGTGCCAGCAGCCAAGGGCCCGGGACAATTCAGGGCGAGCAGTACTTC
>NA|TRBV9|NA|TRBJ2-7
CASSVKVNEQYF
TGTGCCAGCAGCGTAAAAGTTAATGAGCAGTACTTC
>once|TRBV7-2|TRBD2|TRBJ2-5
CASSLSGGGLQETQYF
TGTGCCAGCAGTTTGAGTGGCGGGGGGTTGCAAGAGACCCAGTACTTC
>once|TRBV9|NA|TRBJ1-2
CASSVGSGDYGYTF
TGTGCCAGCAGCGTAGGTTCAGGGGACTATGGCTACACCTTC
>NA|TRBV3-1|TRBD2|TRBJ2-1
CASCKGEGSYNEQFF
TGTGCCAGCTGCAAAGGGGAGGGGTCCTACAATGAGCAGTTCTTC
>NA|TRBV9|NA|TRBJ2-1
CASSVFWKDNEQFF
TGTGCCAGCAGCGTATTTTGGAAAGACAATGAGCAGTTCTTC
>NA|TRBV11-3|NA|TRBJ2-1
CASSPNGGSSYNEQFF
TGTGCCAGCAGCCCCAACGGGGGTAGCTCCTACAATGAGCAGTTCTTC
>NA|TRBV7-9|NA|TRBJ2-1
CASNVSTRVGDQFF
TGTGCCAGCAACGTCAGCACTAGGGTAGGGGATCAGTTCTTC
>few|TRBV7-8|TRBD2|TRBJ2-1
CASSFIAGGLYNEQFF
TGTGCCAGCAGCTTTATAGCGGGGGGGCTCTACAATGAGCAGTTCTTC
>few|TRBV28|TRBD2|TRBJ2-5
CASSYPGLVETQYF
TGTGCCAGCAGTTATCCGGGACTAGTAGAGACCCAGTACTTC
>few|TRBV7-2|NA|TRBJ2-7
CASSLDGRNTYEQYF
TGTGCCAGCAGCTTAGACGGTAGGAATACCTACGAGCAGTACTTC
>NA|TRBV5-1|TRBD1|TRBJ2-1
CASTKRQGSENEQFF
TGCGCCAGCACCAAGAGACAGGGAAGTGAGAATGAGCAGTTCTTC
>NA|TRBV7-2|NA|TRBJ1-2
CASSFVVGGYTF
TGTGCCAGCAGCTTTGTGGTCGGCGGCTACACCTTC
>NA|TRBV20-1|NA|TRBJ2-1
CSARDLRDPRNYNEQFF
TGCAGTGCTAGAGACCTCCGGGACCCCCGAAACTACAATGAGCAGTTCTTC
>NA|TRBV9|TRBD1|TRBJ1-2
CASNRQGTYGYTF
TGTGCCAGTAACCGACAGGGGACTTATGGCTACACCTTC
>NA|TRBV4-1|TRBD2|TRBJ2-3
CASSPSGGVVADTQYF
TGCGCCAGCAGCCCTAGCGGGGGGGTCGTTGCAGATACGCAGTATTTT
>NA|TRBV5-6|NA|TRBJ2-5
CASSPEQEETQYF
TGTGCCAGCAGCCCGGAACAGGAAGAGACCCAGTACTTC